The clone carrying this T cell receptor (beta chain) appeared a few times. The data belong to a study of metastatic and nonmetastatic thyroid tumors. This CDR3 has 12 residues. V was cut by 3 bases and J by 6 bases, with 6 bases left in between. The germline V gene has CDR1 SGDLS and CDR2 YYNGEE. TCRdb re-called the PCR reads via MiXCR. The sample shows 32,000 or so clones, roughly 19% of them seen only once. Before thyroid surgery, none of the patients had received any treatment. Sequenced sample: blood. This rearrangement joins TRBV9 to TRBJ2-2; D is uncertain. This sequence originates from a male donor with papillary thyroid cancer or a benign thyroid nodule (not recorded which). Some clones in this sample may be carry-over from other donors' samples. CDR3 coding DNA: TGTGCCAGCAGCGGAAGCGCCGGGGAGCTGTTTTTT. Its translation is CASSGSAGELFF.